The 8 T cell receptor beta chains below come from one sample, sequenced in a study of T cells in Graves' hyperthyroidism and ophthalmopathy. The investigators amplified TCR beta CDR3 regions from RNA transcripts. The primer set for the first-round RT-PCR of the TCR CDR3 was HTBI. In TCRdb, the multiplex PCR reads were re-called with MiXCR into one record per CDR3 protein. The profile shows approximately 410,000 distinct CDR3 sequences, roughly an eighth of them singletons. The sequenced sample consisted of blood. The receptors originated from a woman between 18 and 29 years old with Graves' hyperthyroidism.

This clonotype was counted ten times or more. The CDR3 sequence is CASRLQLMNTEAFF. The CDR3 region has the DNA TGTGCCAGCAGGCTTCAACTCATGAACACTGAAGCTTTCTTT. The chain employs TRBV27 and TRBJ1-1; D is unclear. This CDR3 spans 14 amino acids. Germline values: CDR1 MNHEY, CDR2 SMNVEV (reference sequence). The V gene lost 6 bases and the J gene lost 0 bases, with 11 bases spanning the gap.

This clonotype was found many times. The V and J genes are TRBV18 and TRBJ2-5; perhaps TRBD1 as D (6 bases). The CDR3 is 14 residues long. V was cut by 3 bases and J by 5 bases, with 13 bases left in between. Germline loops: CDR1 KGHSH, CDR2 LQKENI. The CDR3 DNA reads TGTGCCAGCTCACCGACTGCTGGGGGCGAGACCCAGTACTTC. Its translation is CASSPTAGGETQYF.

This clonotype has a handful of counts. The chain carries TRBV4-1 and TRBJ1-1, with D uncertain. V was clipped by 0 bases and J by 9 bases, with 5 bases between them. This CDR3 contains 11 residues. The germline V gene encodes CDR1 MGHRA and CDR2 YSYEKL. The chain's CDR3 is CASSQEDQAFF. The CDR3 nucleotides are TGCGCCAGCAGCCAAGAGGACCAAGCTTTCTTT.

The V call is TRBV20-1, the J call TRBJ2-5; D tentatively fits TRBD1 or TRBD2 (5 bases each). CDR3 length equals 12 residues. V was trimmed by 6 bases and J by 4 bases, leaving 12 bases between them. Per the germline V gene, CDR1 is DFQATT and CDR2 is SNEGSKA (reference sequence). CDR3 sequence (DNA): TGCAGTGCCCGACCCGGGACAGAGACCCAGTACTTC. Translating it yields CSARPGTETQYF.

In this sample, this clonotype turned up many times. DNA of the CDR3: TGTGCCAGCGGTCTAGCGGAGTCAGGGACCCAGTACTTC. Translation: CASGLAESGTQYF. The chain couples TRBV2 to TRBJ2-5, with 7 bases fitting TRBD2. The CDR3 has 13 amino acids. V dropped 8 bases and J dropped 7; count of bases not matched to a gene: 10. Germline V gene data show CDR1 as SNHLY and CDR2 as FYNNEI.

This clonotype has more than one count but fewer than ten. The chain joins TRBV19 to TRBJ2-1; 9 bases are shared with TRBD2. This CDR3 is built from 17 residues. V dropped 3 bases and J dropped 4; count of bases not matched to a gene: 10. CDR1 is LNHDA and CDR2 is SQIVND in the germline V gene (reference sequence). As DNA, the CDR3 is TGTGCCAGTAGTATTCTAACTAGCGGGCCTGGGTACAATGAGCAGTTCTTC. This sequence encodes CASSILTSGPGYNEQFF.

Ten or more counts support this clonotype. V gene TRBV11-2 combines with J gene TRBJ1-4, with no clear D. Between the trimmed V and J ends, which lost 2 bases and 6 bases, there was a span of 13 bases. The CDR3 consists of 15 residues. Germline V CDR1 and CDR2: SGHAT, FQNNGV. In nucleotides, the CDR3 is TGTGCCAGCAGCTTAATGGGGAGAGAGGATGAAAAACTGTTTTTT. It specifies CASSLMGREDEKLFF.

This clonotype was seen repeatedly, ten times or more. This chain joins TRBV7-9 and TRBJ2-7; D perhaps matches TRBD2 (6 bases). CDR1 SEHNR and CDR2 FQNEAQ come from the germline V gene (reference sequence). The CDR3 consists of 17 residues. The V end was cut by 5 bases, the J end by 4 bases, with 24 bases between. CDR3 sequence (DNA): TGTGCCAGCAGCCCCTTTTTAATGGGACTGCGTGAATACGAGCAGTACTTC. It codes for CASSPFLMGLREYEQYF.